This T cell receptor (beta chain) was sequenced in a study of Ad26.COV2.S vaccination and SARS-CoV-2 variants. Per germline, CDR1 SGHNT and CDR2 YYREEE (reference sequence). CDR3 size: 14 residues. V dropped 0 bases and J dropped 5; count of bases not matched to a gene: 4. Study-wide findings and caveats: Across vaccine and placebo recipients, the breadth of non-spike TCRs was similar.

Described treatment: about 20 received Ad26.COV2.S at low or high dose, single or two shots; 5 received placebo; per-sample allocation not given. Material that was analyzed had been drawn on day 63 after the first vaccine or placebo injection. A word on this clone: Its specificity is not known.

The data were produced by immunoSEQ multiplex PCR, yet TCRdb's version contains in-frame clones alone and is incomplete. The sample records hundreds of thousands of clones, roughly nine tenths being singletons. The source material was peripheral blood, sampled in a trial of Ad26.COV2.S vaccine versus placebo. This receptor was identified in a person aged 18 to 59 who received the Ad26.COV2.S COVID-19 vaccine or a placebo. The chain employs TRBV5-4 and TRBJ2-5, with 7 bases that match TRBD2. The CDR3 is CASSLGLAGETQYF. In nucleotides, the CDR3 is TGTGCCAGCAGCTTGGGACTAGCAGGGGAGACCCAGTACTTC.